Listed below are T cell receptor beta chains from one sample, sequenced in a study of cytomegalovirus exposure and HLA in healthy donors. The method was immunoSEQ multiplex PCR; TCRdb's version includes in-frame clones alone and lacks a portion of them. The sample consists of roughly 180,000 clones, around four fifths of them appearing once. The material sequenced was PBMCs. These receptors all come from a man aged 18 to 30 in good health and CMV-seronegative. Both conserved end residues are part of each CDR3. Each record gives: J gene, V gene, D gene, clone size, CDR3 DNA, CDR3 protein. The D gene is left open where the match is weak. A row's size may be missing; if present it is once, few, many or a size class.

TRBJ1-4 | TRBV2 | . | few | TGTGCCAGCAGACCTAGGAGTGCAACTAATGAAAAACTGTTTTTT | CASRPRSATNEKLFF
TRBJ2-3 | TRBV4-2 | TRBD1 | . | TGTGCCAGCAGCCATGGACAGGGAGGCACAGATACGCAGTATTTT | CASSHGQGGTDTQYF
TRBJ1-4 | TRBV6-6 | . | few | TGTGCCAGCAGTTACTCGGCCAGAATAAACGAAAAACTGTTTTTT | CASSYSARINEKLFF
TRBJ2-2 | TRBV30 | . | . | TGTGCCTACGACGAAGGGACAACGAACACCGGGGAGCTGTTTTTT | CAYDEGTTNTGELFF
TRBJ2-1 | TRBV5-1 | TRBD2 | . | TGCGCCAGCAGCTTGTTGTACGCCGCGGGGGGCGTTAGGAAGGACGAGCAGTTCTTC | CASSLLYAAGGVRKDEQFF
TRBJ1-5 | TRBV7-2 | . | . | TGTGCCAGCAGCTTAAGTCCCGGGGGACAGCCCCAGCATTTT | CASSLSPGGQPQHF
TRBJ2-1 | TRBV30 | . | once | TGTGCCTGGAGTGTACACAGGGTTAACAATGAGCAGTTCTTC | CAWSVHRVNNEQFF
TRBJ1-5 | TRBV7-9 | . | once | TGTGCCAGCAGCTTAGCGGCAGGGCCCAATCAGCCCCAGCATTTT | CASSLAAGPNQPQHF
TRBJ2-7 | TRBV4-3 | . | . | TGCGCCAGCAGCCTCCGTCCAGCCGGGACTGGACTCTCCTACGAGCAGTACTTC | CASSLRPAGTGLSYEQYF
TRBJ2-5 | TRBV7-2 | TRBD2 | . | TGTGCCAGCAGCTCCGGACTAGCGGGGGGTCAAGAGACCCAGTACTTC | CASSSGLAGGQETQYF
TRBJ2-5 | TRBV5-3 | TRBD2 | . | TGTGCCAGAAGCTTGGAGGGACTAGCGGGAGGTACCAACCAAGAGACCCAGTACTTC | CARSLEGLAGGTNQETQYF
TRBJ2-5 | TRBV2 | TRBD2 | . | TGTGCCAGCAGACTAGCGGGAGGGCCCAGGGAGACCCAGTACTTC | CASRLAGGPRETQYF
TRBJ2-1 | TRBV5-1 | TRBD2 | . | TGCGCCAGCAGCTTGGTCCGACTAGCGGGAGGCGTTGAGCAGTTCTTC | CASSLVRLAGGVEQFF
TRBJ1-5 | TRBV19 | TRBD1 | once | TGTGCCAGTAGCTCCATACCCACAGGGGTCGGTCAGCCCCAGCATTTT | CASSSIPTGVGQPQHF
TRBJ1-2 | TRBV9 | TRBD1 | . | TGTGCCAGCAGCGAGGGACAGGCAACATATGGCTACACCTTC | CASSEGQATYGYTF
TRBJ1-1 | TRBV5-1 | TRBD1 | . | TGCGCCAGCACCCAGGGGGTCCGGAACACTGAAGCTTTCTTT | CASTQGVRNTEAFF
TRBJ1-2 | TRBV5-6 | TRBD1 | . | TGTGCCAGCAGCCCAGGACAGGGGAACTATGGCTACACCTTC | CASSPGQGNYGYTF
TRBJ2-2 | TRBV9 | . | . | TGTGCCAGCAGCCCCCGTGGGGAGCGCTCAAACACCGGGGAGCTGTTTTTT | CASSPRGERSNTGELFF
TRBJ2-3 | TRBV30 | . | . | TGTGCCTGGGAGAGAGGGTCCCAGGCAGATACGCAGTATTTT | CAWERGSQADTQYF
TRBJ2-3 | TRBV30 | TRBD1 | . | TGTGCCTGGAGTGAGCTTCCGGGGACAGGGAGGGCAGATACGCAGTATTTT | CAWSELPGTGRADTQYF
TRBJ2-7 | TRBV29-1 | . | . | TGCAGCGCGGGTTCCACCGGCGAGCAGTACTTC | CSAGSTGEQYF
TRBJ2-7 | TRBV11-2 | . | . | TGTGCCAGCAGCTCGCTCGGCGAGCAGTACTTC | CASSSLGEQYF
TRBJ2-5 | TRBV21-1 | . | . | TGTGCCAGCAGCCCGGGACTTTACCAAGAGACCCAGTACTTC | CASSPGLYQETQYF
TRBJ1-4 | TRBV7-2 | . | few | TGTGCCAGCAGCTTAGACTCTAAACTGTTTTTT | CASSLDSKLFF
TRBJ2-1 | TRBV4-3 | TRBD2 | . | TGCGCCAGCAGCCGACTAGCGGGGGGCTACAATGAGCAGTTCTTC | CASSRLAGGYNEQFF
TRBJ2-3 | TRBV5-3 | TRBD2 | few | TGTGCCAGAAGCCCTTCCTCTAGCGGGGTAAGCACAGATACGCAGTATTTT | CARSPSSSGVSTDTQYF
TRBJ1-1 | TRBV2 | . | . | TGTGCCAGCAGCGTACAGGGAGATGAAGCTTTCTTT | CASSVQGDEAFF
TRBJ1-5 | TRBV7-9 | TRBD1 | . | TGTGCCAGCAGCTTAGAAGGGGGCGATCAGCCCCAGCATTTT | CASSLEGGDQPQHF
TRBJ2-1 | TRBV6-5 | . | . | TGTGCCAGCAGTTACTCCCCGGGAAAAGTGAATGAGCAGTTCTTC | CASSYSPGKVNEQFF
TRBJ2-7 | TRBV13 | . | . | TGTGCCAGCAGCTTACGGTTCTCCTACGAGCAGTACTTC | CASSLRFSYEQYF
TRBJ1-2 | TRBV4-3 | TRBD1 | . | TGCGCCAGCAGCACGGGACAGGGGAACTATGGCTACACCTTC | CASSTGQGNYGYTF
TRBJ2-1 | TRBV7-3 | . | . | TGTGCCAGCAGCTTACACGGGAACCGGGACAATGAGCAGTTCTTC | CASSLHGNRDNEQFF
TRBJ2-7 | TRBV7-2 | TRBD2 | few | TGTGCCAGCAGCTTACTTCGCGGGGGGGCCAACGAGCAGTACTTC | CASSLLRGGANEQYF
TRBJ2-3 | TRBV7-9 | . | . | TGTGCCAGCAGCTTCACAGGGATCCGCACAGATACGCAGTATTTT | CASSFTGIRTDTQYF
TRBJ2-1 | TRBV5-1 | TRBD2 | . | TGCGCCAGCAGCTTGGGTAGACTAGCGGGAGTAGCGTACAATGAGCAGTTCTTC | CASSLGRLAGVAYNEQFF
TRBJ1-6 | TRBV7-6 | . | . | TGTGCCAGCAGCTTAGCGGCCAGGAATTCACCCCTCCACTTT | CASSLAARNSPLHF
TRBJ2-5 | TRBV6-5 | . | . | TGTGCCAGCAGTCTAACCGTGGGGGCGGAGACCCAGTACTTC | CASSLTVGAETQYF
TRBJ2-1 | TRBV9 | TRBD1 | . | TGTGCCAGCAGCGTAGGTCCGGGACAGGGAAACAATGAGCAGTTCTTC | CASSVGPGQGNNEQFF
TRBJ2-7 | TRBV7-2 | . | . | TGTGCCAGCAGCTTTTGGAGCACCTACGAGCAGTACTTC | CASSFWSTYEQYF
TRBJ1-2 | TRBV19 | . | . | TGTGCCAGTAGTAAACAGGGTTTGATCGCCTACGGCTACACCTTC | CASSKQGLIAYGYTF
TRBJ2-7 | TRBV12-5 | . | . | TGTGCTAGTGGTTCTGGGCCTTTCTCCTACGAGCAGTACTTC | CASGSGPFSYEQYF
TRBJ1-1 | TRBV30 | . | . | TGTGCCTGGAGTGCCGGGATCAGGAACACTGAAGCTTTCTTT | CAWSAGIRNTEAFF
TRBJ2-3 | TRBV19 | . | . | TGTGCCAGTAGTATCCCGGCGGGCGAGGGCACAGATACGCAGTATTTT | CASSIPAGEGTDTQYF
TRBJ2-1 | TRBV4-3 | . | few | TGCGCCAGCAGCCAAGATCGACTGGAAAACAATGAGCAGTTCTTC | CASSQDRLENNEQFF
TRBJ2-7 | TRBV5-4 | TRBD1 | . | TGTGCCAGCAGACCGGGACAGGGCCACTCCTACGAGCAGTACTTC | CASRPGQGHSYEQYF
TRBJ1-1 | TRBV19 | . | . | TGTGCCAGTAGTACGCGGATCCTAGGGAGAGAGAACACTGAAGCTTTCTTT | CASSTRILGRENTEAFF
TRBJ1-5 | TRBV6-1 | TRBD1 | . | TGTGCCAGCAGTGAAGCGGGACAGGGAAGGGATCAGCCCCAGCATTTT | CASSEAGQGRDQPQHF
TRBJ2-7 | TRBV21-1 | . | . | TGTGCCAGCAGCACTGCGATCAGGGGGCTTTATGGAAACGAGCAGTACTTC | CASSTAIRGLYGNEQYF
TRBJ2-2 | TRBV18 | TRBD2 | few | TGTGCCAGCTCACCACCCGTTTTGGCGGGAGTAACCGGGGAGCTGTTTTTT | CASSPPVLAGVTGELFF